This passage covers 28 T cell receptor beta chains from one sample sequenced in a study of blood T cell repertoires in COVID-19. The method was immunoSEQ multiplex PCR; TCRdb's version includes in-frame clones alone and lacks a portion of them. This sample has 65,000 to 90,000 clones, with 65% to 85% found just once. The sample consisted of peripheral blood. The receptors come from a man between 65 and 80 years old with active or convalescent COVID-19.

This chain uses TRBV15 with TRBJ1-2; D is undetermined. CDR3 length: 14 residues. The V and J ends lost 0 bases and 4 bases respectively, with 9 bases between them. Germline values: CDR1 LNHNV, CDR2 YYDKDF (reference sequence). The CDR3 bases are TGTGCCACCAGCAGAGATCGGGTAGGCTATGGCTACACCTTC. This sequence encodes CATSRDRVGYGYTF.

The V call is TRBV5-5, the J call TRBJ1-1, with D maybe TRBD1 (5 bases). Germline V gene data show CDR1 as SGHKS and CDR2 as YYEKEE (reference sequence). This CDR3 is 12 amino acids long. With 7 bases removed from V and 3 bases from J, the gap between germline ends came to 10 bases. The CDR3 loop reads CASAGPYTEAFF. CDR3 DNA: TGTGCCAGCGCGGGGCCCTACACTGAAGCTTTCTTT.

This chain's CDR3 is CASSRGSGGLNPADTQYF. CDR3 coding DNA: TGTGCCAGCAGCCGGGGGAGCGGGGGGTTAAACCCCGCAGATACGCAGTATTTT. V and J are TRBV5-8 and TRBJ2-3; 9 bases are shared with TRBD2. V dropped 4 bases and J dropped 4; count of bases not matched to a gene: 16. The CDR3 sequence is 18 residues long. Germline V lookup: CDR1 SGHTS, CDR2 YDEGEE.

The genes are TRBV27 and TRBJ1-1; unclear D gene. CDR1 is MNHEY, CDR2 SMNVEV, per germline (reference sequence). The CDR3 covers 16 residues. The V end was cut by 2 bases, the J end by 0 bases, with 13 bases between. The CDR3 bases are TGTGCCAGCAGTTTAAACGCGAATCGTGTGAACACTGAAGCTTTCTTT. This translates into CASSLNANRVNTEAFF.

In its sample, this clone was seen once. The J gene is TRBJ2-3, the V gene TRBV5-5; 7 bases line up with TRBD1. J gave up 6 bases and V 4 bases, and 8 bases lay outside the gene matches. This CDR3 contains 14 residues. Germline values: CDR1 SGHKS, CDR2 YYEKEE (reference sequence). The CDR3, as DNA: TGTGCCAGCAGCGAATTCGACAGGGTCGATACGCAGTATTTT. Residues: CASSEFDRVDTQYF.

This clone was observed once. The chain joins TRBV2 to TRBJ1-1, with 7 bases lining up with TRBD1. J lost 0 bases, V lost 8 bases, and 9 bases had no gene match. In germline, CDR1 is SNHLY, CDR2 FYNNEI. CDR3 length: 15 amino acids. The CDR3 spells CASGAGGLMNTEAFF. Here the CDR3 DNA reads TGTGCCAGCGGGGCAGGGGGACTTATGAACACTGAAGCTTTCTTT.

The chain recombines TRBV6-4 with TRBJ2-3, with D unclear. V lost 0 bases to trimming and J lost 6 bases, with 7 bases between them. Germline V lookup: CDR1 MRHNA, CDR2 SNTAGT. The CDR3 is made up of 13 amino acids. In DNA form, the CDR3 reads TGTGCCAGCAGTGACTCGCGACTGGATACGCAGTATTTT. Its translation: CASSDSRLDTQYF.

This clone was seen more than once but under ten times. The genes are TRBV11-3 and TRBJ1-3; no clear D. The CDR3 length is 14 residues. Germline CDR1 and CDR2: SGHNT and YENEEA. Trimming removed 3 bases at V and 5 bases at J, with 11 bases between. The CDR3 sequence: CASSLGLTRNTIYF. CDR3 DNA sequence: TGTGCCAGCAGCTTGGGCTTAACGAGAAACACCATATATTTT.

The chain combines TRBV15 with TRBJ2-1, with a tentative D call TRBD1 (5 bases). V lost 4 bases to trimming and J lost 4 bases, with 11 bases between them. This CDR3 contains 14 residues. In germline, CDR1 is LNHNV, CDR2 YYDKDF (reference sequence). CDR3 DNA: TGTGCCACCAGCATTCAGGGCCAATACAATGAGCAGTTCTTC. Residues: CATSIQGQYNEQFF.

The rearrangement uses TRBV21-1 and TRBJ1-3; TRBD1 is taken as the D call from the table, unchecked against the DNA. TRBV21-1 is designated a pseudogene. The CDR3 consists of 17 residues. CDR3 nucleotides: TGTGCCAGCAAGGGGCGGTGTCCAAATAAGACTGGAAACACCATATATTTT. It specifies CASKGRCPNKTGNTIYF.

V gene TRBV5-4 combines with J gene TRBJ1-4, with a tentative D call TRBD1 (5 bases). CDR1 is SGHNT, CDR2 YYREEE, per germline (reference sequence). The CDR3 has 17 residues. V was pared by 4 bases and J by 1 base, with 17 bases between. DNA for the CDR3: TGTGCCAGCAGCCCGGGACTCGGACGGGGAACTAATGAAAAACTGTTTTTT. It codes for CASSPGLGRGTNEKLFF.

The chain employs TRBV10-3 and TRBJ2-3; the match to TRBD2 covers 7 bases. The CDR3 length is 17 residues. Looked up from germline, CDR1 is ENHRY and CDR2 is SYGVKD. Trimming cost V 4 bases and J 2 bases; bases outside gene matches: 12. For the CDR3, the DNA is TGTGCCATCAGTGGTCCCTCCGGGGCGGGGGACACAGATACGCAGTATTTT. Encoded protein: CAISGPSGAGDTDTQYF.

The V call is TRBV10-3, the J call TRBJ2-1; TRBD2 agrees at 10 bases. The CDR3 is made up of 15 amino acids. The germline V gene has CDR1 ENHRY and CDR2 SYGVKD. Trimming at V came to 0 bases and at J to 6 bases, leaving 2 bases not matched to a gene. The CDR3 loop reads CAISESASGSNEQFF. CDR3 bases: TGTGCCATCAGTGAGTCCGCTAGCGGGAGCAATGAGCAGTTCTTC.

The gene calls are TRBV7-6 and TRBJ2-3; possible D gene TRBD1, 6 bases. Germline values: CDR1 SGHVS, CDR2 FNYEAQ. The CDR3 extends over 15 amino acids. Trimming left V 2 bases short and J 2 bases short, with 11 bases between. The DNA for the CDR3 is TGTGCCAGCAGCTTATTGGACAGTTCCACAGATACGCAGTATTTT. As protein: CASSLLDSSTDTQYF. Filled out from reference TRBV7-6 and TRBJ2-3, the complete variable domain reads GAGVSQSPRYKVTKRGQDVALRCDPISGHVSLYWYRQALGQGPEFLTYFNYEAQQDKSGLPNDRFSAERPEGSISTLTIQRTEQRDSAMYRCASSLLDSSTDTQYFGPGTRLTVL.

This clone was observed a few times. This rearrangement joins TRBV4-1 to TRBJ2-1, with 7 bases fitting TRBD2. Unmatched junction bases numbered 6, after V lost 1 base and J lost 0 bases. The length of the CDR3 is 17 residues. The germline gives CDR1 MGHRA, CDR2 YSYEKL. The CDR3 loop reads CASSQAFGGNSYNEQFF. CDR3 coding DNA: TGCGCCAGCAGCCAAGCCTTCGGGGGGAACTCCTACAATGAGCAGTTCTTC.

The V call is TRBV11-2, the J call TRBJ1-3; 10 bases are a match to TRBD1. This CDR3 is 15 amino acids long. The V and J ends lost 7 bases and 3 bases, in that order; junction bases with no gene match: 6. Looked up from germline, CDR1 is SGHAT and CDR2 is FQNNGV. CDR3 sequence reads: CASTPDRGLGNTIYF. CDR3 bases: TGTGCCAGCACCCCAGACAGGGGGCTTGGAAACACCATATATTTT.

The CDR3 DNA is TGCGCCAGCAGCTTGGGGGAGAGGGCTGAAGCTTTCTTT. As protein: CASSLGERAEAFF. V is TRBV5-1 and J is TRBJ1-1; D ambiguous. V was trimmed by 0 bases and J by 6 bases, leaving 9 bases between them. Germline CDR1 is SGHRS and CDR2 is YFSETQ. The CDR3 has 13 residues.

This clone was seen once. The chain links TRBV2 to TRBJ1-5, with D perhaps TRBD1 (5 bases). The V end lost 7 bases, the J end lost 5 bases, and 12 bases lay between the germline ends. CDR1 is SNHLY and CDR2 is FYNNEI in the germline V gene. The CDR3 length is 13 residues. The DNA of the CDR3 is TGTGCCAGCAAAGGGGAAAACCATCAGCCCCAGCATTTT. It encodes CASKGENHQPQHF.

This chain links TRBV18 with TRBJ2-2; D is perhaps TRBD2 (7 bases). Germline assignment: CDR1 KGHSH and CDR2 LQKENI. Between the trimmed V and J ends, which lost 0 bases and 7 bases, there was a span of 9 bases. The CDR3 is 14 residues long. The CDR3 spells CASSPPGGRGELFF. The CDR3 region has the DNA TGTGCCAGCTCACCACCCGGGGGGCGCGGGGAGCTGTTTTTT.

This clone was seen only once. The rearrangement uses TRBV5-4 and TRBJ2-5; 7 bases agree with TRBD1. The trim removed 4 bases at V and 2 bases at J, leaving 5 bases unmatched. CDR3 size: 14 residues. The V gene's germline CDR1 is SGHNT and CDR2 YYREEE (reference sequence). The CDR3 sequence: CASSAGTAQETQYF. The CDR3 nucleotides read TGTGCCAGCAGCGCCGGGACAGCGCAAGAGACCCAGTACTTC.

The CDR3 DNA follows: TGCGCCAGCAGCTTGGCCTCGGGAGTCCAGGGGGATGGCTACACCTTC. This sequence encodes CASSLASGVQGDGYTF. The chain has TRBV5-1 and TRBJ1-2, with TRBD1 matching over 7 bases. CDR1 is SGHRS and CDR2 is YFSETQ in the germline V gene. With V trimmed by 0 bases and J by 6 bases, 11 bases remained unmatched. The CDR3 contains 16 residues.

This chain links TRBV5-6 with TRBJ1-6; D may be TRBD1 (5 bases). The CDR3 is 13 residues long. Germline assignment: CDR1 SGHDT and CDR2 YYEEEE. The germline V and J ends were trimmed by 5 bases and 15 bases, with 18 bases remaining between them. CDR3 nucleotide sequence: TGTGCCAGCAGTTACCGGACACCGGGAGGCCTCCACTTT. Translating it yields CASSYRTPGGLHF.

The J gene is TRBJ2-5, the V gene TRBV5-4; the D gene is possibly TRBD2 (6 bases). CDR3 length equals 15 residues. CDR1 SGHNT and CDR2 YYREEE come from the germline V gene (reference sequence). Trimming shortened V by 4 bases and J by 5 bases, and 18 bases separated the two germline ends. CDR3 coding DNA: TGTGCCAGCAGCCCGAACTCGGGTCGGGGGGAGACCCAGTACTTC. It codes for CASSPNSGRGETQYF.

The chain combines TRBV14 with TRBJ2-2, with 7 bases aligning to TRBD2. Germline V lookup: CDR1 SGHDN, CDR2 FVKESK. The V segment lost 2 bases and the J segment 1 base; nucleotides outside the gene matches: 4. The length of the CDR3 is 16 residues. The CDR3 DNA follows: TGTGCCAGCAGCCAATTTGGGGGGGTGAACACCGGGGAGCTGTTTTTT. Translation gives CASSQFGGVNTGELFF.

This rearrangement joins TRBV2 to TRBJ2-1; D remains unclear. Germline CDR1 is SNHLY and CDR2 is FYNNEI. This CDR3 spans 13 amino acids. Between the trimmed V and J ends, which lost 8 bases and 4 bases, there was a span of 12 bases. CDR3 protein: CASGRRDYNEQFF. The CDR3 DNA is TGTGCCAGCGGCAGGCGAGATTACAATGAGCAGTTCTTC. Full variable domain (missing parts from reference TRBV2 and TRBJ2-1): EPEVTQTPSHQVTQMGQEVILRCVPISNHLYFYWYRQILGQKVEFLVSFYNNEISEKSEIFDDQFSVERPDGSNFTLKIRSTKLEDSAMYFCASGRRDYNEQFFGPGTRLTVL.

The chain carries TRBV2 and TRBJ2-7; the match to TRBD2 covers 7 bases. V trimming: 6 bases; J trimming: 7 bases; junction bases outside the gene matches: 12. The germline V gene encodes CDR1 SNHLY and CDR2 FYNNEI. This CDR3 has 14 residues. The CDR3 DNA follows: TGTGCCAGCAGAGCCGGGACTAAGACGGAGGAGCAGTACTTC. It translates to CASRAGTKTEEQYF.

The chain employs TRBV11-3 and TRBJ2-5, with D possibly being TRBD2 (6 bases). This CDR3 is built from 13 residues. V lost 5 bases and J lost 2, with 9 bases in between. The germline CDR1 and CDR2 sequences are SGHNT and YENEEA. The CDR3 DNA follows: TGTGCCAGCAGCGTGGGGGGACAAGAGACCCAGTACTTC. Translating gives CASSVGGQETQYF.

This rearrangement joins TRBV6-2 or TRBV6-3 to TRBJ2-7; 13 positions agree with TRBD2. V was clipped by 6 bases and J by 5 bases; unmatched bases: 10. This CDR3 region has 16 residues. CDR1 MNHEY and CDR2 SVGEGT come from the germline V gene. CDR3 sequence (DNA): TGTGCCAGCAGCTCGGGACTAGCGGGGACACGAAACGAGCAGTACTTC. This codes for CASSSGLAGTRNEQYF.